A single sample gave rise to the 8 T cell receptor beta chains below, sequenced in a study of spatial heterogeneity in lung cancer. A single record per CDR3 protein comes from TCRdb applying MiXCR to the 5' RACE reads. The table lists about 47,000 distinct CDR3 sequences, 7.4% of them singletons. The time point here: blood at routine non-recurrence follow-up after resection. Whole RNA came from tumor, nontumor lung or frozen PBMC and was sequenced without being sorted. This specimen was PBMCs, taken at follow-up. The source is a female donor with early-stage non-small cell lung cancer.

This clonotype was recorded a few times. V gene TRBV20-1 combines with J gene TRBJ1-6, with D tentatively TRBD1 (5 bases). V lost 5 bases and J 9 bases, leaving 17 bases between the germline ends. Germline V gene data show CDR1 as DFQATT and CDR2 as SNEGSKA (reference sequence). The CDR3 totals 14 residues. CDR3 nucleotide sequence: TGCAGTGCTGGCAAGAGGGGCGATGGTTCACCCCTCCACTTT. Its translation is CSAGKRGDGSPLHF.

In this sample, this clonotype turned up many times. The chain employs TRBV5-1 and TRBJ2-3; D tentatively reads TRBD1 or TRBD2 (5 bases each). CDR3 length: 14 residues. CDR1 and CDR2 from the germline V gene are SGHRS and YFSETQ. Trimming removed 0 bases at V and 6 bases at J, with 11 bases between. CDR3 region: CASSLGREGDTQYF. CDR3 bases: TGCGCCAGCAGCTTGGGGCGTGAGGGGGATACGCAGTATTTT.

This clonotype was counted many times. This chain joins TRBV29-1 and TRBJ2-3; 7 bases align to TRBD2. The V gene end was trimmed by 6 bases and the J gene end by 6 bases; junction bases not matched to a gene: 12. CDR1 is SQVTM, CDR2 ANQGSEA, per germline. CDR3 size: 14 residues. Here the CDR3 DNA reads TGCAGCGTGGACTCGACGGGGGGTGCTGATACGCAGTATTTT. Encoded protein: CSVDSTGGADTQYF.

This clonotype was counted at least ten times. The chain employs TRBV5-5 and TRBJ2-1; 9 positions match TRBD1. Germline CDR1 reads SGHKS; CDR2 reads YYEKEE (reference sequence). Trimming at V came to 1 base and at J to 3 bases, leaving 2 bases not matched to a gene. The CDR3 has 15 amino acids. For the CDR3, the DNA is TGTGCCAGCAGCTTGACGGGACAGGGCTACAATGAGCAGTTCTTC. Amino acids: CASSLTGQGYNEQFF.

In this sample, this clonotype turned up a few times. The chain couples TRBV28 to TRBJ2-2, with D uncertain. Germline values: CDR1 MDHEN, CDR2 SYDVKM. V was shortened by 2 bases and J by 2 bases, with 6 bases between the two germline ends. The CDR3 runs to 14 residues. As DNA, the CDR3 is TGTGCCAGCAGTTTACAGTACAACACCGGGGAGCTGTTTTTT. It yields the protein CASSLQYNTGELFF.

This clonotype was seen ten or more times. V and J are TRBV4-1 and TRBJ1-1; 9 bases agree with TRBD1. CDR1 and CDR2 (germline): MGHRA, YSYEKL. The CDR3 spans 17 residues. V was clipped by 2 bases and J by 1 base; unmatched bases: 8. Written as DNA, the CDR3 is TGCGCCAGCAGCCAACCTCCCGGGACAGGGTGGAACACTGAAGCTTTCTTT. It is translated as CASSQPPGTGWNTEAFF.

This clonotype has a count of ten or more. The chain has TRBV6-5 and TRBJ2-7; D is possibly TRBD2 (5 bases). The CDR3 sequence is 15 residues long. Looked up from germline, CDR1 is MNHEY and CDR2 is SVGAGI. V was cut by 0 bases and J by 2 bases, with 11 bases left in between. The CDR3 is CASSYSYTSTYEQYF. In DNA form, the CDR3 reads TGTGCCAGCAGTTACTCCTATACTAGTACCTACGAGCAGTACTTC.

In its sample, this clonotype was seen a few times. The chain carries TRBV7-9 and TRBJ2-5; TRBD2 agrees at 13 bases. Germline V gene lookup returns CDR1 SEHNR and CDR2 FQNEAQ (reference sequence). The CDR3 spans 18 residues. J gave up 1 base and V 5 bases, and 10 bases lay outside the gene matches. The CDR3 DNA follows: TGTGCCAGCAGCCGACGCCCGACTAGCGGGGGGCTCCAAGAGACCCAGTACTTC. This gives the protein CASSRRPTSGGLQETQYF.